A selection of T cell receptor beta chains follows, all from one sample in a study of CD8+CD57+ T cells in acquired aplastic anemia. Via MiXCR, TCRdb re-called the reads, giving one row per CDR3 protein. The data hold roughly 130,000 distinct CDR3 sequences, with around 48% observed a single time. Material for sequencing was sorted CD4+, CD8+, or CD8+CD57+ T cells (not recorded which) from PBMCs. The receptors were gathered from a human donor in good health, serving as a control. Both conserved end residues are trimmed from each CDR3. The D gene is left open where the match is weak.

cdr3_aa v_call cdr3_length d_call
AIRTDGGNSPLH TRBV10-3 12 NA
ASTSADTQY TRBV12-3/TRBV12-4 9 NA
ASSPSGSYEQY TRBV4-1 11 NA
ASSRGRGGQNQY TRBV7-8 12 TRBD2
ASRRGGLLGSTDTQY TRBV12-3/TRBV12-4 15 TRBD2
ATFGLAGGPNEQF TRBV2 13 TRBD2
ASSREGRANVLT TRBV10-1 12 NA
ASSTRRGTSGGIKETQY TRBV7-3 17 TRBD2
ASSRTGTGNQPQH TRBV5-1 13 TRBD1
ASSELGSGTDTQY TRBV25-1 13 NA
ATSRDGQFNSPLH TRBV15 13 NA
ATSDSGTGTYGSTQY TRBV24-1 15 NA
ASRPDRGGNQPQH TRBV12-3/TRBV12-4 13 TRBD1
ASSYGQGGDTQY TRBV5-1 12 TRBD1
ASSGQNEGYEQY TRBV6-1 12 NA
ATSGEGADTQY TRBV12-3/TRBV12-4 11 NA
ATSKSRGQDYGYT TRBV15 13 TRBD1
ASSPPGGGLKETQY TRBV18 14 TRBD2
ASNSRAGYNEQF TRBV11-2 12 NA
ASSPGGTGDTQY TRBV7-3 12 TRBD1
ASSSGQPIREQY TRBV7-9 12 TRBD1
ASSVGLAGGAQETQY TRBV9 15 TRBD2
SASRTGRNEQF TRBV20-1 11 TRBD1
ASSFSAGPSYNEQF TRBV11-1 14 TRBD2
SVGTGNQPQH TRBV29-1 10 NA
ASSQDPRQPQH TRBV4-1 11 NA
ASSPPTASGNTIY TRBV12-3/TRBV12-4 13 NA
SARGSTDTQY TRBV20-1 10 NA
ASRLSGGLGTDTQY TRBV7-2 14 TRBD2
ANQSGGPQGEQY TRBV6-4 12 TRBD2
ASSGRGVGNTEAF TRBV19 13 TRBD1
ATSEAKGGDERY TRBV10-3 12 NA
ASSQSGTVSYEQY TRBV19 13 TRBD1
ASSALDRYEQY TRBV9 11 NA
ASSPRLAGGRETQY TRBV12-3/TRBV12-4 14 TRBD2
SARQTGLAVEQY TRBV20-1 12 TRBD2
ASSQGQY TRBV7-2 7 NA
AISLSVGLYDYT TRBV10-3 12 NA
ASSTGGTYSPLH TRBV19 12 NA
ASSPLSTGFNYGYT TRBV19 14 TRBD1
ASSQVEGSNEKLF TRBV4-1 13 NA
SAKVGDETQY TRBV20-1 10 NA
ASSGPLSYNEQF TRBV19 12 NA
ASRRSWGANEKLF TRBV2 13 NA
SASRGADTEAF TRBV20-1 11 NA
SVDGQSANYGYT TRBV29-1 12 NA
ASSSRTSSYEQY TRBV5-1 12 NA
ASSVIENTEAF TRBV9 11 NA